A selection of T cell receptor beta chains follows, all from one sample in a study of T cells in Graves' hyperthyroidism and ophthalmopathy. TCRdb independently ran MiXCR on the multiplex PCR reads; one entry per CDR3 protein. The data contain roughly 420,000 distinct CDR3 sequences, approximately 14% of them singletons. The sample was blood. The receptors were gathered from a young woman with Graves' hyperthyroidism. CDR3s include the opening cysteine and the closing phenylalanine or tryptophan. A D gene is named only where the DNA matches it firmly. Size is omitted from some rows. Given values are once, few, many or a class for expanded clones.

many	TRBD2	TRBV30	TRBJ2-1	TGTGCCTGGAGTAGCGGGGGCGCGGAGCAGTTCTTC	CAWSSGGAEQFF
many	TRBD2	TRBV3-1	TRBJ2-4	TGTGCCAGCAGCCAAGTCTTAGCGGGGGGTGGGGGCATTCAGTACTTC	CASSQVLAGGGGIQYF
many	TRBD2	TRBV5-6	TRBJ2-3	TGTGCCAGCAGCTCCGAACTAGCGGGAGATACGCAGTATTTT	CASSSELAGDTQYF
many	TRBD1	TRBV12-5	TRBJ1-5	TGTGCTAGTGGTTTGGTAGCGAACAACCAAGCCGGGACAGCTAGCAATCAGCCCCAGCATTTT	CASGLVANNQAGTASNQPQHF
many	-	TRBV19	TRBJ1-6	TGTGCCAGTAGTATAGATCGGTACCTCCGCGGCTCACCCCTCCACTTT	CASSIDRYLRGSPLHF
few	TRBD2	TRBV4-2	TRBJ2-1	TGTGCCAGCAGCCAAGATCTTGGACTAGCGGGAGGGGAGCAGTTCTTC	CASSQDLGLAGGEQFF
-	-	TRBV7-6	TRBJ2-5	TGTGCCAGCAGCTTAAAGGGACAAGAGACCCAGTACTTC	CASSLKGQETQYF
-	-	TRBV6-1	TRBJ2-3	TGTGCCAGCAGGCCCAGCCCGACAGGAAAGGGAACAGATACGCAGTATTTT	CASRPSPTGKGTDTQYF
few	-	TRBV30	TRBJ1-3	TGTGCCTGGACGGAGGGTCTGCTGAACACCATATATTTT	CAWTEGLLNTIYF
many	-	TRBV28	TRBJ1-2	TGTGCCAGCAGCCCAATAACACCTTATGGCTACACCTTC	CASSPITPYGYTF
many	TRBD2	TRBV19	TRBJ2-1	TGTGCCAGTAGTATTGGGCAGCGGGAGGCCTACAATGAGCAGTTCTTC	CASSIGQREAYNEQFF
many	-	TRBV6-1	TRBJ1-2	TGTGCCAGCAGTTCCCACCCACGCGGAGGCGGTAATGGCTACACCTTC	CASSSHPRGGGNGYTF
many	-	TRBV6-1	TRBJ1-4	TGTGCCAGCAGTTTCACAGGGCTCGGCGAAAAACTGTTTTTT	CASSFTGLGEKLFF
many	TRBD1	TRBV20-1	TRBJ2-7	TGCAGTGCTAGAGAGACAGGGAATCGCTACGAGCAGTACTTC	CSARETGNRYEQYF
-	-	TRBV14	TRBJ1-3	TGTGCCAGCAGCCAATTCGGGTGGTTCTCTGGAAACACCATATATTTT	CASSQFGWFSGNTIYF
few	-	TRBV9	TRBJ2-3	TGTGCCAGCAGCGACAACACACTCACAGATACGCGGTATTTT	CASSDNTLTDTRYF
-	TRBD2	TRBV4-2	TRBJ2-2	TGTGCCAGCAGCCGAGAAGGGACTAGCAGGGGGGCTAACACCGGGGAGCTGTTTTTT	CASSREGTSRGANTGELFF
few	-	TRBV5-5	TRBJ1-6	TGTGCCAGCAGCTTGGATTCCACAGGCTGGACCTATAATTCACCCCTCCACTTT	CASSLDSTGWTYNSPLHF
-	-	TRBV20-1	TRBJ1-5	TGCAGTGCTAGACCGAACGGGGGATTCGAGCCCCAGCATTTT	CSARPNGGFEPQHF
-	TRBD1	TRBV29-1	TRBJ1-2	TGCAGCTCGGGCCCCTCGCTCCGGGACAGTTGGCCCGATTATGGCTACACCTTC	CSSGPSLRDSWPDYGYTF
many	TRBD1	TRBV27	TRBJ1-5	TGTGCCAGCAGTCCCGGACAGGGCTGGAGTCAGCCCCAGCATTTT	CASSPGQGWSQPQHF
few	-	TRBV10-3	TRBJ1-6	TGTGCCATCGGCGGGACGGTTGATAATTCACCCCTCCACTTT	CAIGGTVDNSPLHF